This TCR beta chain appears in the sequencing data of a study of control samples from healthy donors and cancer patients. Generated by immunoSEQ multiplex PCR, the TCRdb table keeps only in-frame clones and is missing some. The sample shows about 170,000 clones, 90% to 95% of them seen only once. The CDR3 totals 12 residues. The V gene lost 2 bases and the J gene lost 9 bases, with 8 bases spanning the gap. Germline V gene sequence: CDR1 MNHEY, CDR2 SVGEGT. The TCR sequence derives from an older woman in good health. Sample: blood. The chain carries TRBV6-2 or TRBV6-3 and TRBJ1-5; D gene uncertain. The CDR3 DNA sequence: TGTGCCAGCAGTTACCCCAATGGGCCCCAGCATTTT. Translation: CASSYPNGPQHF.